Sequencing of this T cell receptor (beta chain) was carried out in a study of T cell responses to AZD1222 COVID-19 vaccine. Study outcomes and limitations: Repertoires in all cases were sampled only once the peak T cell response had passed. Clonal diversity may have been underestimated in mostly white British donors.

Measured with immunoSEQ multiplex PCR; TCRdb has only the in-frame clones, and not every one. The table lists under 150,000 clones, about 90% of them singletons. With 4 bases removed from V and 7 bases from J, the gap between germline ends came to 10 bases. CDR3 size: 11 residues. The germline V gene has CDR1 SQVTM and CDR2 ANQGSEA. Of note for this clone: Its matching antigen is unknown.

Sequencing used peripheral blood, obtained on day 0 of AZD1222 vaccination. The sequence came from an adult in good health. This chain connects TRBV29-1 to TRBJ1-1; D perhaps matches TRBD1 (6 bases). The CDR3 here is CSVVRGVEAFF. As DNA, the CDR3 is TGCAGCGTTGTCAGGGGAGTTGAAGCTTTCTTT.